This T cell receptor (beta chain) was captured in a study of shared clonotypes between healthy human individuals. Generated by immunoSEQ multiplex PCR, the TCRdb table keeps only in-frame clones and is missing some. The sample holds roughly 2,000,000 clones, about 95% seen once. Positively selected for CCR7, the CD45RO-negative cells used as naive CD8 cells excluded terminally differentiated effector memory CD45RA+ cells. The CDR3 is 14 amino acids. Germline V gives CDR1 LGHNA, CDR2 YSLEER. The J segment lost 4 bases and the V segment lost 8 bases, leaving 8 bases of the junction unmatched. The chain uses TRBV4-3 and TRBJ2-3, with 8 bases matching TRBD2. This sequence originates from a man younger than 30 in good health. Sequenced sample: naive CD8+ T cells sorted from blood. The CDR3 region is CASSSGGRPDTQYF. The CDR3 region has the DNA TGCGCCAGCTCCAGCGGGGGACGGCCAGATACGCAGTATTTT.